This is a list of T cell receptor beta chains from one sample in a study of T cell responses to AZD1222 COVID-19 vaccine. TCRdb's copy holds only in-frame clones and misses some; the assay was immunoSEQ multiplex PCR. The sample includes around 100,000 clones, around 86% of them seen just once. This sample comprised peripheral blood, obtained on day 0 of AZD1222 vaccination. The receptors here all came from an adult in good health. Both conserved end residues are part of each CDR3. Each record gives: clone size, V gene, D gene, J gene, CDR3 protein, CDR3 DNA. D genes are given only for firm matches. Clone size, where shown, is once, few, many, or a class for clones that have expanded.

few	TRBV6-5	TRBD2	TRBJ2-2	CASSYATSIGELFF	TGTGCCAGCAGTTACGCGACTAGCATCGGGGAGCTGTTTTTT
few	TRBV7-9	-	TRBJ2-7	CASSSFGGLGEQYF	TGTGCCAGCAGCTCCTTTGGAGGGTTGGGCGAGCAGTACTTC
-	TRBV6-4	TRBD1	TRBJ1-6	CASSAGQGYSPLHF	TGTGCCAGCAGTGCGGGACAGGGGTATTCACCCCTCCACTTT
-	TRBV7-9	-	TRBJ2-6	CASSKEGAGANVLTF	TGTGCCAGCAGCAAAGAGGGAGCTGGGGCCAACGTCCTGACTTTC
few	TRBV6-2/TRBV6-3	TRBD1	TRBJ1-1	CASSQGAVPTEAFF	TGTGCCAGCAGCCAGGGGGCGGTCCCCACTGAAGCTTTCTTT
-	TRBV30	-	TRBJ2-5	CAWSVRGPGFSGTQYF	TGTGCCTGGAGTGTCCGTGGACCCGGGTTTTCTGGGACCCAGTACTTC
-	TRBV6-2/TRBV6-3	-	TRBJ1-1	CASSVTWGRTEAFF	TGTGCCAGCAGCGTCACCTGGGGGAGGACTGAAGCTTTCTTT
-	TRBV19	TRBD1	TRBJ2-5	CASKRGGQGIGETQYF	TGTGCCAGTAAAAGAGGGGGACAGGGGATAGGAGAGACCCAGTACTTC
-	TRBV30	TRBD2	TRBJ2-3	CAWSLASGSTDTQYF	TGTGCCTGGAGCCTCGCTAGCGGGAGCACAGATACGCAGTATTTT
-	TRBV11-3	-	TRBJ2-2	CASLSRRTGELFF	TGTGCCAGCCTCAGTCGGAGGACCGGGGAGCTGTTTTTT
-	TRBV7-9	TRBD2	TRBJ2-3	CASSELAGGSDTQYF	TGTGCCAGCAGCGAACTAGCGGGGGGGTCAGATACGCAGTATTTT
-	TRBV27	-	TRBJ2-3	CASSRGADTQYF	TGTGCCAGCAGCCGCGGAGCAGATACGCAGTATTTT
-	TRBV7-2	-	TRBJ1-6	CASRDGARSSYNSPLHF	TGTGCCAGCAGGGACGGCGCGAGGAGCTCCTATAATTCACCCCTCCACTTT
-	TRBV30	-	TRBJ1-5	CAWSVAESQPQHF	TGTGCCTGGAGTGTTGCAGAAAGTCAGCCCCAGCATTTT
-	TRBV6-7	TRBD1	TRBJ1-5	CASSLDRVGNQPQHF	TGTGCCAGCAGTTTAGACAGGGTGGGCAATCAGCCCCAGCATTTT
-	TRBV19	-	TRBJ1-4	CASRLRNSATNEKLFF	TGTGCCAGTAGGCTACGGAACTCTGCAACTAATGAAAAACTGTTTTTT
-	TRBV27	-	TRBJ1-2	CASSLKGYGYTF	TGTGCCAGCAGTTTAAAGGGATATGGCTACACCTTC
-	TRBV5-1	TRBD1	TRBJ2-5	CASSLVDRVKETQYF	TGCGCCAGCAGCTTGGTGGACAGGGTGAAAGAGACCCAGTACTTC
-	TRBV30	TRBD1	TRBJ1-5	CAWSGGTGGKPQHF	TGTGCCTGGAGCGGCGGGACAGGGGGAAAGCCCCAGCATTTT